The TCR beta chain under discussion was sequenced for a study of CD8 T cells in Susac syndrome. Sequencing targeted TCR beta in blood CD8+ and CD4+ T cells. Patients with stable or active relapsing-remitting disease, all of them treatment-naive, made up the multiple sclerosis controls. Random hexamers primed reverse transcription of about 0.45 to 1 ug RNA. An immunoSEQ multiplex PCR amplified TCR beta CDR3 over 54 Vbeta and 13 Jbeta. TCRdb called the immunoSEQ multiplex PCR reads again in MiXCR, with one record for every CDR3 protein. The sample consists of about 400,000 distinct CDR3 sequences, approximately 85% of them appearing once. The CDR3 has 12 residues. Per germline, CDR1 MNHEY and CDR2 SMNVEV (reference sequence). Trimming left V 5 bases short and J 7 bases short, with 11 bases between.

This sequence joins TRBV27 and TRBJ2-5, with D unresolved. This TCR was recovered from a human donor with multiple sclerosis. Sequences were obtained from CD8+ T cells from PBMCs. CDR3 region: CASSPSSGTQYF. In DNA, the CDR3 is TGTGCCAGCAGTCCCTCAAGTGGGACCCAGTACTTC.